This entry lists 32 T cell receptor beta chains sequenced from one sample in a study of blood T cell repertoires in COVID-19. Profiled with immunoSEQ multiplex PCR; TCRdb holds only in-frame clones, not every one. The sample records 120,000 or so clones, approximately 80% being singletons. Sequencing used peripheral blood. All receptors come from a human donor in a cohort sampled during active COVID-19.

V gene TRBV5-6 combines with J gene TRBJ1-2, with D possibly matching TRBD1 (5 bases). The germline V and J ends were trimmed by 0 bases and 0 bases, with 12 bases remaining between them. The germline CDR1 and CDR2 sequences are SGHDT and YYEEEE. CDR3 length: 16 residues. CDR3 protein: CASSLGGHYSNYGYTF. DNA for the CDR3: TGTGCCAGCAGCTTGGGTGGACACTATTCTAACTATGGCTACACCTTC.

The CDR3 reads CAPSFRGNQPQHF. The CDR3 coding sequence is TGTGCCCCTAGTTTTAGGGGGAATCAGCCCCAGCATTTT. This sequence joins TRBV27 and TRBJ1-5, with D possibly being TRBD1 (6 bases). Between the trimmed V and J ends, which lost 11 bases and 4 bases, there was a span of 15 bases. The CDR3 runs 13 residues. Germline CDR1 is MNHEY and CDR2 is SMNVEV (reference sequence).

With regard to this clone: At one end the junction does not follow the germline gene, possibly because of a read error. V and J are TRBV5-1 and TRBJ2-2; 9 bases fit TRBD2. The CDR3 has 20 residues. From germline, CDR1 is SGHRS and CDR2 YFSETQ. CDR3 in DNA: TGCGCCCGCAGCCCCGGCCTCGCGGGGGGGATTGGGGCGAACACCGGGGAGCTGTTTTTT. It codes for CARSPGLAGGIGANTGELFF.

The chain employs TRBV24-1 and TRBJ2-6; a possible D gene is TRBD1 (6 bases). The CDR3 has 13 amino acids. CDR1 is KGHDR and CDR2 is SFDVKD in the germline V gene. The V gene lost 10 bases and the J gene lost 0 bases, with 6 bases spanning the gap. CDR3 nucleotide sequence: TGTGCCACGGGGGCCTCTGGGGCCAACGTCCTGACTTTC. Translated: CATGASGANVLTF.

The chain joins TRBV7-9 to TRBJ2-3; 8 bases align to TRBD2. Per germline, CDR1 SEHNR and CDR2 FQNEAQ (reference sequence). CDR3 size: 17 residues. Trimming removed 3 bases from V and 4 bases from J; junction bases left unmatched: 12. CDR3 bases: TGTGCCAGCAGCTTTCTTGGCGGGGGGAAGGGCCCAGATACGCAGTATTTT. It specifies CASSFLGGGKGPDTQYF.

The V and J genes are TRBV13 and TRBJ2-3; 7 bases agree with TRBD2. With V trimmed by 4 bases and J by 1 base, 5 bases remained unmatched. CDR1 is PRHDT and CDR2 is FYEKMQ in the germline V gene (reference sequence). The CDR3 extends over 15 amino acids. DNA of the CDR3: TGTGCCAGCAGCTCGAGCGGGGAGCGCACAGATACGCAGTATTTT. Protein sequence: CASSSSGERTDTQYF.

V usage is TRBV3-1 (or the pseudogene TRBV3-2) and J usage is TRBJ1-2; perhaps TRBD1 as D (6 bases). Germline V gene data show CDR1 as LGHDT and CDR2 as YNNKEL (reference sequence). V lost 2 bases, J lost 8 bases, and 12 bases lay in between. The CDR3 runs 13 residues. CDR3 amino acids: CASSQPDRQGYTF. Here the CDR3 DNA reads TGTGCCAGCAGCCAACCGGACAGACAAGGCTACACCTTC.

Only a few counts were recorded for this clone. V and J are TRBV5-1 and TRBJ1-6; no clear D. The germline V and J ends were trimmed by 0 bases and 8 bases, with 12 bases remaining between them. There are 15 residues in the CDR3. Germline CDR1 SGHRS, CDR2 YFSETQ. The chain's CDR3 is CASSLAGVDDSPLHF. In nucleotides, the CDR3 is TGCGCCAGCAGCTTGGCCGGGGTTGACGATTCACCCCTCCACTTT.

The CDR3 DNA reads as TGTGCCAGCAGCGACGGGACAGGGATTTTTGCCGGGGAGCTGTTTTTT. Translating it yields CASSDGTGIFAGELFF. The chain links TRBV9 to TRBJ2-2; TRBD1 aligns across 9 bases. Germline V gene sequence: CDR1 SGDLS, CDR2 YYNGEE. The CDR3 spans 16 residues. V was pared by 3 bases and J by 6 bases, with 9 bases of the junction left unmatched.

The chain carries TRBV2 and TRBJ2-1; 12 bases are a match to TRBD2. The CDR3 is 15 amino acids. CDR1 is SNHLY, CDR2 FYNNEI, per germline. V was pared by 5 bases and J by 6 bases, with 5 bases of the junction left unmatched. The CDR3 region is CASSILAGGSNEQFF. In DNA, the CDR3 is TGTGCCAGCAGTATACTAGCGGGGGGATCCAATGAGCAGTTCTTC.

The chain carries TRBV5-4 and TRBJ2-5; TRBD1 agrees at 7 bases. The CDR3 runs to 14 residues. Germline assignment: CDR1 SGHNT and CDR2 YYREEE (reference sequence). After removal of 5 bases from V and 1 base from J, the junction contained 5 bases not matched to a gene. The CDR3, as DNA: TGTGCCAGCAGTTATGAGGGGGCCCAAGAGACCCAGTACTTC. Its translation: CASSYEGAQETQYF.

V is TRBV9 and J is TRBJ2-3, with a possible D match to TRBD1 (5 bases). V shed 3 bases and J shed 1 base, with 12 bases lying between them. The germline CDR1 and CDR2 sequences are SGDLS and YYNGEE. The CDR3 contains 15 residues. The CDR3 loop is CASSDQGVRTDTQYF. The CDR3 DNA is TGTGCCAGCAGCGACCAAGGGGTCCGCACAGATACGCAGTATTTT.

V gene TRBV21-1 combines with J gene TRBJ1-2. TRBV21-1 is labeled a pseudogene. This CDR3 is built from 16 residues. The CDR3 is CASNVVRRYNNYGYTF. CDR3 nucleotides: TGTGCCAGCAACGTCGTCCGGAGATACAATAACTATGGCTACACCTTC.

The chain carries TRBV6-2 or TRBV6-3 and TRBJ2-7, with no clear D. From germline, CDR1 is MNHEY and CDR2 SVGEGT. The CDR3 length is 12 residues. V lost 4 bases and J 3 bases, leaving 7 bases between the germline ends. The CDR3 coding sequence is TGTGCCAGCAGTTGGGCGAGCTACGAGCAGTACTTC. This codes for CASSWASYEQYF.

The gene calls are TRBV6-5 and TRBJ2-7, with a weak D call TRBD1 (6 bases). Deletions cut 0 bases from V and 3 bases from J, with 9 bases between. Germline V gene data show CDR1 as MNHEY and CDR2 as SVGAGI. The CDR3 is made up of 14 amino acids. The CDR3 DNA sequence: TGTGCCAGCAGTTACTCGACAGGCGGCTACGAGCAGTACTTC. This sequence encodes CASSYSTGGYEQYF.

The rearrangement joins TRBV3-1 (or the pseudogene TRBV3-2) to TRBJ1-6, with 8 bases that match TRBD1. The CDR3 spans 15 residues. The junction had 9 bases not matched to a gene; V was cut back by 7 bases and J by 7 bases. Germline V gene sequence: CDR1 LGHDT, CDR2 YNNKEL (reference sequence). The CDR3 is CASTSTGDKNSPLHF. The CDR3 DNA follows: TGTGCCAGCACCTCGACAGGGGATAAAAATTCACCCCTCCACTTT.

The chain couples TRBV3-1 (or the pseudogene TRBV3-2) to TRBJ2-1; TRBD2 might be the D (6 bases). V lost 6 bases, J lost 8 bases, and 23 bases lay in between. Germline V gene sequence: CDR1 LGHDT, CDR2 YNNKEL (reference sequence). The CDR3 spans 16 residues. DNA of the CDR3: TGTGCCAGCAGTCCGCCGCTTCTGGGAGGCGGCGATGAGCAGTTCTTC. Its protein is CASSPPLLGGGDEQFF.

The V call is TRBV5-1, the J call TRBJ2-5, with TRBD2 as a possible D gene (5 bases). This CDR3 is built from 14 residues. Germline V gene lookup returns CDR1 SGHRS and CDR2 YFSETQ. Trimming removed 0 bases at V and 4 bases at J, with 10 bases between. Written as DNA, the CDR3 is TGCGCCAGCAGCTTGGGTACAGAGGGAGAGACCCAGTACTTC. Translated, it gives CASSLGTEGETQYF.

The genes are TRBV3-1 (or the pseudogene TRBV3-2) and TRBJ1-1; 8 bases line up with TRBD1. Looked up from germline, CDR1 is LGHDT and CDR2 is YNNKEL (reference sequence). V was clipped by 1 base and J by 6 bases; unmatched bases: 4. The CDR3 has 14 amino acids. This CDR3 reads CASSQVDRGAEAFF. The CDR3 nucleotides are TGTGCCAGCAGCCAAGTTGACAGGGGCGCTGAAGCTTTCTTT.

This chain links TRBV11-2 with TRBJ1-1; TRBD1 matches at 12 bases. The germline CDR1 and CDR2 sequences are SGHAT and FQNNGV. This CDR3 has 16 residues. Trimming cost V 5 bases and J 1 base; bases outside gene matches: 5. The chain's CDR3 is CASSPGTGGGNTEAFF. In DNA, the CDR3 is TGTGCCAGCAGCCCGGGGACAGGGGGCGGGAACACTGAAGCTTTCTTT.

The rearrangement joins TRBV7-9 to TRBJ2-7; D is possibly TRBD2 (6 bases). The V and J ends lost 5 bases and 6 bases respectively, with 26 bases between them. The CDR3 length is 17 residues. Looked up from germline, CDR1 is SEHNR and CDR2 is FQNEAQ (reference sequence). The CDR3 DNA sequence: TGTGCCAGCAGCCCTCTAACAGCCGCGGCAGGGAGGCTCGAGCAGTACTTC. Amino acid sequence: CASSPLTAAAGRLEQYF.

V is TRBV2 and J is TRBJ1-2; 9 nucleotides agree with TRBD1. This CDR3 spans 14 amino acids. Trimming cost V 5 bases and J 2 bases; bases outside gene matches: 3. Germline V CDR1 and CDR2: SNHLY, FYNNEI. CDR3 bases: TGTGCCAGCAGTCCCGGGACAGGGAACTATGGCTACACCTTC. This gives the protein CASSPGTGNYGYTF.

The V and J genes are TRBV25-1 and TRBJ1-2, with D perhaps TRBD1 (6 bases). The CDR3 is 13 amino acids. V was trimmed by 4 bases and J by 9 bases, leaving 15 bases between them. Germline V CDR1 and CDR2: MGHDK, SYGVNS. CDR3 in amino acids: CASSGDTAVRYTF. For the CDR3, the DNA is TGTGCCAGCAGTGGGGACACCGCTGTTCGCTACACCTTC.

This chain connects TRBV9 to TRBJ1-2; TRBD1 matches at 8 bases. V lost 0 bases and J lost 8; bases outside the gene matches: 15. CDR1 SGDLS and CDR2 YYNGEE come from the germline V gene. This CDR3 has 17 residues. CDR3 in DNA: TGTGCCAGCAGCGTAGGTCAGGGGGCGCGGGGAAAACAGGGCTACACCTTC. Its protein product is CASSVGQGARGKQGYTF. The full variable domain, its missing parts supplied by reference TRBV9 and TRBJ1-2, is DSGVTQTPKHLITATGQRVTLRCSPRSGDLSVYWYQQSLDQGLQFLIQYYNGEERAKGNILERFSAQQFPDLHSELNLSSLELGDSALYFCASSVGQGARGKQGYTFGSGTRLTVV.

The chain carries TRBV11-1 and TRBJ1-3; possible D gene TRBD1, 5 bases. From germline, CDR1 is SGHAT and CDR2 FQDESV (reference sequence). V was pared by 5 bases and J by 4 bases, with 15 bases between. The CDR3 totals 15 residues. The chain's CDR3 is CASSPPGSYGNTIYF. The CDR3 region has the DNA TGTGCCAGCAGCCCACCAGGGTCATACGGAAACACCATATATTTT. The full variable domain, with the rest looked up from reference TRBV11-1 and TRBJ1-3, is EAEVAQSPRYKITEKSQAVAFWCDPISGHATLYWYRQILGQGPELLVQFQDESVVDDSQLPKDRFSAERLKGVDSTLKIQPAELGDSAMYLCASSPPGSYGNTIYFGEGSWLTVV.

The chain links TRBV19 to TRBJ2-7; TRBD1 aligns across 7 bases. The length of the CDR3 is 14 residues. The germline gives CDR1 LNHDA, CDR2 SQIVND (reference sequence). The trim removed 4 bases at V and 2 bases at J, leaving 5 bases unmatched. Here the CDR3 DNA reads TGTGCCAGTAGTAGCCGGGACAGCACCTACGAGCAGTACTTC. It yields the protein CASSSRDSTYEQYF.

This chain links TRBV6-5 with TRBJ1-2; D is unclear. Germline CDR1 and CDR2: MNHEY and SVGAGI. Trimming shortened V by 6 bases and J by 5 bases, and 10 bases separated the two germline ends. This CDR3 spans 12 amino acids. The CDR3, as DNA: TGTGCCAGCAGAGACACGGTATATGGCTACACCTTC. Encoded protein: CASRDTVYGYTF.

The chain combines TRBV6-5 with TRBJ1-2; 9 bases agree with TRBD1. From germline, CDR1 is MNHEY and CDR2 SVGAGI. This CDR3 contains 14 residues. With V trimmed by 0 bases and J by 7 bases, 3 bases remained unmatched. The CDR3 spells CASSYSGTGPGYTF. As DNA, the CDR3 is TGTGCCAGCAGTTACTCGGGGACAGGGCCTGGCTACACCTTC.

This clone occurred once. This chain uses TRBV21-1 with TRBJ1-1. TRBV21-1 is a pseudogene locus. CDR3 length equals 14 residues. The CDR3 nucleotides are TGTGCCAGCAGCAAAGGAGAGGATCCCACTGAAGCTTTCTTT. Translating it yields CASSKGEDPTEAFF.

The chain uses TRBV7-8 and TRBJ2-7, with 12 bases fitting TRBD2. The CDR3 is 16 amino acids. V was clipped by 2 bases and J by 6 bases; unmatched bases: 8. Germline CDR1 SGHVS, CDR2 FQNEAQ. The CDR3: CASSLRRLAGAGEQYF. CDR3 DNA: TGTGCCAGCAGCTTACGTCGACTAGCGGGGGCGGGCGAGCAGTACTTC.

CDR3 amino acids: CASSSRQGAGSPNSPLHF. The CDR3 DNA follows: TGTGCCAGCAGCTCTCGACAGGGGGCGGGATCTCCTAATTCACCCCTCCACTTT. This rearrangement joins TRBV13 to TRBJ1-6; 10 bases align to TRBD1. Germline loops: CDR1 PRHDT, CDR2 FYEKMQ (reference sequence). The CDR3 spans 18 residues. Trimming took 4 bases from V and 6 from J; bases not matched to a gene: 12.

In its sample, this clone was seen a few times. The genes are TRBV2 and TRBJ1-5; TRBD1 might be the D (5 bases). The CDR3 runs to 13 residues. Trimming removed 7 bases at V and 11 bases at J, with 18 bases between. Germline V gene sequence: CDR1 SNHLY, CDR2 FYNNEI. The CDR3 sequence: CASKRDYDRAQHF. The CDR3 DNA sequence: TGTGCCAGCAAACGGGACTACGATCGGGCCCAGCATTTT.